The 14 T cell receptor beta chains given below trace back to one sample, sequenced in a study of identical twins. One entry per CDR3 protein results from TCRdb running MiXCR on the 5' RACE reads. The repertoire consists of more than 350,000 distinct CDR3 sequences, with approximately 8.7% occurring once and the leading ten covering under 10%. Specimen: naive T cells sorted from blood. All receptors come from a woman in her 50s in good health.

This clonotype appeared many times. J is TRBJ2-5 and V is TRBV13; D gene unclear. V lost 6 bases to trimming and J lost 3 bases, with 8 bases between them. Per germline, CDR1 PRHDT and CDR2 FYEKMQ (reference sequence). This CDR3 region has 12 residues. CDR3 protein: CASSGTEETQYF. CDR3 DNA: TGTGCCAGCAGTGGAACAGAAGAGACCCAGTACTTC.

The table lists this clonotype with a few counts. J is TRBJ2-1 and V is TRBV12-3 or TRBV12-4; D possibly corresponds to TRBD2 (6 bases). V lost 6 bases to trimming and J lost 7 bases, with 19 bases between them. This CDR3 is built from 15 residues. CDR3 sequence: CASSPELAGWNEQFF. CDR3 coding DNA: TGTGCCAGCAGCCCGGAACTAGCAGGCTGGAATGAGCAGTTCTTC.

This clonotype has only a few counts. The gene calls are TRBV5-1 and TRBJ1-1; tentatively, D is TRBD1 (6 bases). Trimming took off 6 bases at V and 3 bases at J, with 12 bases between the two ends. The CDR3 contains 13 residues. Germline loops: CDR1 SGHRS, CDR2 YFSETQ. The DNA of the CDR3 is TGCGCCAGCACCAGACCAGGGGACACTGAAGCTTTCTTT. It translates to CASTRPGDTEAFF. The full variable domain, rest sourced from reference TRBV5-1 and TRBJ1-1, is KAGVTQTPRYLIKTRGQQVTLSCSPISGHRSVSWYQQTPGQGLQFLFEYFSETQRNKGNFPGRFSGRQFSNSRSEMNVSTLELGDSALYLCASTRPGDTEAFFGQGTRLTVV.

Regarding this clonotype: This may stem from a read error, because a much larger clone lies one nucleotide away. V is TRBV29-1 and J is TRBJ1-1, with TRBD1 matching 7 bases. The V and J ends lost 5 bases and 5 bases, in that order; junction bases with no gene match: 11. The germline V gene has CDR1 SQVTM and CDR2 ANQGSEA. The CDR3 has 14 residues. The CDR3 DNA is TGCAGCGTTCCGAGACAGGGAATTTGGACTGAAGCTTTCTTT. This encodes CSVPRQGIWTEAFF.

This clonotype showed up many times. This chain connects TRBV4-1 to TRBJ2-5, with D tentatively TRBD1 (5 bases). The CDR3 extends over 13 amino acids. The V gene lost 4 bases and the J gene lost 1 base, with 7 bases spanning the gap. The germline CDR1 and CDR2 sequences are MGHRA and YSYEKL. CDR3 DNA sequence: TGCGCCAGCAGCCGACAGTTCCAAGAGACCCAGTACTTC. Residues: CASSRQFQETQYF.

This clonotype was counted ten times or more. The V gene is TRBV5-1, the J gene TRBJ1-1, with a tentative D call TRBD1 (6 bases). V was clipped by 0 bases and J by 11 bases, with 14 bases between them. This CDR3 contains 13 residues. The germline CDR1 and CDR2 sequences are SGHRS and YFSETQ. The CDR3 bases are TGCGCCAGCAGCTTGGTGCACAGGGAGGGTGCTTTCTTT. It specifies CASSLVHREGAFF.

This clonotype was seen ten or more times. V is TRBV9 and J is TRBJ2-7, with TRBD1 as a possible D gene (5 bases). The germline gives CDR1 SGDLS, CDR2 YYNGEE. CDR3 length equals 12 residues. V lost 4 bases and J 5 bases, leaving 10 bases between the germline ends. The CDR3 here is CASSLAGHEQYF. In nucleotides, the CDR3 is TGTGCCAGCAGCCTTGCAGGGCACGAGCAGTACTTC.

This clonotype occurred a few times. The chain recombines TRBV4-1 with TRBJ2-3, with unresolved D. The CDR3 loop spans 14 amino acids. V was cut by 0 bases and J by 1 base, with 5 bases left in between. The germline gives CDR1 MGHRA, CDR2 YSYEKL. The CDR3, as DNA: TGCGCCAGCAGCCAAGATAAAGGCACAGATACGCAGTATTTT. Translating gives CASSQDKGTDTQYF.

This clonotype was counted between two and nine times. The rearrangement joins TRBV7-8 to TRBJ2-7; D is unclear. The CDR3 has 11 residues. CDR1 and CDR2 (germline): SGHVS, FQNEAQ. V gave up 6 bases and J gave up 10 bases, with 13 bases separating them. The CDR3 nucleotides read TGTGCCAGCAGTGCTGATAGGATCCAGTACTTC. This translates into CASSADRIQYF.

This clonotype was detected ten times or more. This chain uses TRBV7-9 with TRBJ1-3; D gene ambiguous. Germline V gene lookup returns CDR1 SEHNR and CDR2 FQNEAQ (reference sequence). The CDR3 is made up of 14 amino acids. V shed 4 bases and J shed 7 bases, with 14 bases lying between them. In DNA form, the CDR3 reads TGTGCCAGCAGCTCGAGCCCCGGAGGGAACACCATATATTTT. This translates into CASSSSPGGNTIYF.

This clonotype was counted at least ten times. J is TRBJ2-1 and V is TRBV7-9; D is perhaps TRBD2 (5 bases). The length of the CDR3 is 15 residues. CDR1 is SEHNR, CDR2 FQNEAQ, per germline (reference sequence). V was cut by 6 bases and J by 0 bases, with 12 bases left in between. The CDR3 sequence is CASRPVRDSYNEQFF. CDR3 coding DNA: TGTGCCAGCAGACCGGTCCGGGACTCCTACAATGAGCAGTTCTTC.

This clonotype was detected only once. Given the absence of the conserved phenylalanine or tryptophan at the CDR3 end, a read error is likely. The chain couples TRBV20-1 to TRBJ2-1, with a weak D call TRBD1 (6 bases). V was trimmed by 0 bases and J by 12 bases, leaving 12 bases between them. The germline V gene encodes CDR1 DFQATT and CDR2 SNEGSKA (reference sequence). The CDR3 covers 12 residues. The CDR3, as DNA: TGCAGTGCTAGAGAAGGGACAAATAGGCAGTTCTAC. Translated, it gives CSAREGTNRQFY.

This clonotype occurred a few times. This sequence joins TRBV6-5 and TRBJ2-1; TRBD1 aligns across 9 bases. The CDR3 length is 15 residues. With V trimmed by 6 bases and J by 8 bases, 11 bases remained unmatched. Germline V gene lookup returns CDR1 MNHEY and CDR2 SVGAGI. The CDR3 coding sequence is TGTGCCAGCAGCAACGGGGGACAGGGCTCGGATGAGCAGTTCTTC. This sequence encodes CASSNGGQGSDEQFF.

In this sample, this clonotype turned up many times. CDR3 residues: CASSPRTGLHDTQYF. CDR3 nucleotides: TGTGCCAGCAGTCCTCGGACAGGGTTACACGATACGCAGTATTTT. The chain employs TRBV27 and TRBJ2-3; TRBD1 matches at 8 bases. CDR3 length equals 15 residues. Losses at the gene ends were 5 bases for V and 6 bases for J; bases not matched to a gene: 10. The germline V gene has CDR1 MNHEY and CDR2 SMNVEV (reference sequence).